The rows below give T cell receptor beta chains drawn from one sample of a study of blood T cell repertoires in COVID-19. Sequencing was performed with immunoSEQ multiplex PCR; in TCRdb, only in-frame clones are kept and a portion is missing. The table records over 150,000 clones, around 80% of them present only once. Sequencing was performed on PBMCs or T cells enriched from blood (not recorded which). The receptors stem from a woman between 50 and 59 years old who had recovered from COVID-19. The CDR3 runs from the conserved cysteine through the conserved F or W. The D gene is left open where the match is weak. Size values are once, few and many counts, or a class for expanded clones, and some rows have none.

v_call: TRBV19; d_call: TRBD2; clone_size: NA; j_call: TRBJ2-1; cdr3_aa: CASSGSGLAGPYNEQFF; cdr3_nt: TGTGCCAGTAGCGGGTCCGGACTAGCGGGACCATACAATGAGCAGTTCTTC
v_call: TRBV6-5; d_call: NA; clone_size: NA; j_call: TRBJ1-2; cdr3_aa: CASSYSLTANYGYTF; cdr3_nt: TGTGCCAGCAGTTACTCCTTGACAGCTAACTATGGCTACACCTTC
v_call: TRBV5-1; d_call: TRBD2; clone_size: NA; j_call: TRBJ2-5; cdr3_aa: CASSDGTSGRDQETQYF; cdr3_nt: TGCGCCAGCAGCGACGGGACTAGCGGGAGAGACCAAGAGACCCAGTACTTC
v_call: TRBV11-3; d_call: NA; clone_size: NA; j_call: TRBJ1-1; cdr3_aa: CASSLRRGTEAFF; cdr3_nt: TGTGCCAGCAGCTTAAGAAGGGGCACTGAAGCTTTCTTT
v_call: TRBV30; d_call: NA; clone_size: NA; j_call: TRBJ1-1; cdr3_aa: CAWSVQGNTEAFF; cdr3_nt: TGTGCCTGGAGTGTACAGGGAAACACTGAAGCTTTCTTT
v_call: TRBV6-2/TRBV6-3; d_call: TRBD1; clone_size: NA; j_call: TRBJ1-1; cdr3_aa: CASSRHPSTGWGTEAFF; cdr3_nt: TGTGCCAGCAGTCGCCATCCCTCGACAGGGTGGGGCACTGAAGCTTTCTTT
v_call: TRBV5-1; d_call: TRBD2; clone_size: few; j_call: TRBJ2-1; cdr3_aa: CASSLGTSGYNEQFF; cdr3_nt: TGCGCCAGCAGCTTGGGGACTAGCGGCTACAATGAGCAGTTCTTC
v_call: TRBV18; d_call: TRBD2; clone_size: many; j_call: TRBJ2-1; cdr3_aa: CASSPRGAGANNEQFF; cdr3_nt: TGTGCCAGCTCACCACGAGGAGCGGGAGCAAACAATGAGCAGTTCTTC
v_call: TRBV7-9; d_call: NA; clone_size: NA; j_call: TRBJ1-2; cdr3_aa: CASSVLSTGGYTF; cdr3_nt: TGTGCCAGCAGCGTACTGAGTACGGGAGGCTACACCTTC
v_call: TRBV5-1; d_call: TRBD1; clone_size: NA; j_call: TRBJ2-5; cdr3_aa: CASSLGDRHQETQYF; cdr3_nt: TGCGCCAGCAGCTTGGGGGACAGACACCAAGAGACCCAGTACTTC